Each of the 11 T cell receptor beta chains below was sequenced from the same sample in a study of Tregs in tolerant kidney transplant recipients. Some clones are missing from TCRdb's copy, which holds only in-frame ones; the method was immunoSEQ multiplex PCR. The top ten clones hold approximately 4.8% of a sample with tens of thousands of clones, approximately 90% of them seen once. Sequencing was performed on CD8+ T cells from blood. All receptors come from a human donor in good health.

This sequence joins TRBV5-1 and TRBJ2-7; 13 nucleotides agree with TRBD2. V lost 4 bases and J lost 3; bases outside the gene matches: 4. The length of the CDR3 is 15 residues. The germline gives CDR1 SGHRS, CDR2 YFSETQ. The CDR3 is CASSLRLAGGYEQYF. CDR3 sequence (DNA): TGCGCCAGCAGCCTTCGACTAGCGGGAGGCTACGAGCAGTACTTC.

This clone came up once. The V call is TRBV6-5, the J call TRBJ2-2; no clear D gene. This CDR3 is 13 amino acids long. Germline CDR1 is MNHEY and CDR2 is SVGAGI. Between the trimmed V and J ends, which lost 5 bases and 5 bases, there was a span of 9 bases. CDR3 sequence reads: CASSDGETGELFF. The CDR3 bases are TGTGCCAGCAGTGACGGAGAAACCGGGGAGCTGTTTTTT.

This clone appeared once. The chain employs TRBV5-4 and TRBJ2-7; D not certain. CDR1 SGHNT and CDR2 YYREEE come from the germline V gene (reference sequence). This CDR3 region has 14 residues. Trimming left V 4 bases short and J 2 bases short, with 13 bases between. CDR3 loop: CASSPLGGAYEQYF. CDR3 sequence (DNA): TGTGCCAGCAGCCCGTTGGGTGGAGCCTACGAGCAGTACTTC.

The chain uses TRBV19 and TRBJ1-1; D is unclear. CDR1 and CDR2 from the germline V gene are LNHDA and SQIVND (reference sequence). The V gene lost 6 bases and the J gene lost 6 bases, with 8 bases spanning the gap. The CDR3 covers 11 residues. CDR3 residues: CASSQQSEAFF. The CDR3 DNA sequence: TGTGCCAGTAGCCAACAGTCTGAAGCTTTCTTT.

This chain uses TRBV2 with TRBJ2-2; D is ambiguous. There are 14 residues in the CDR3. The V and J ends lost 4 bases and 3 bases respectively, with 9 bases between them. Germline V lookup: CDR1 SNHLY, CDR2 FYNNEI. CDR3 in DNA: TGTGCCAGCAGTGGTTTAATCGACACCGGGGAGCTGTTTTTT. This sequence encodes CASSGLIDTGELFF.

In nucleotides, the CDR3 is TGTGCCAGCAGCGTAGCGACAGGGGCGGTTGAGACCCAGTACTTC. As protein: CASSVATGAVETQYF. The V and J genes are TRBV9 and TRBJ2-5; 8 nucleotides match TRBD1. The CDR3 totals 15 residues. V was clipped by 0 bases and J by 5 bases; unmatched bases: 6. The V gene's germline CDR1 is SGDLS and CDR2 YYNGEE.

V usage is TRBV27 and J usage is TRBJ2-7; D may be TRBD1 (5 bases). V shed 3 bases and J shed 4 bases, with 7 bases lying between them. This CDR3 has 12 amino acids. Looked up from germline, CDR1 is MNHEY and CDR2 is SMNVEV (reference sequence). The CDR3 bases are TGTGCCAGCAGTTTGGACACTTACGAGCAGTACTTC. It is translated as CASSLDTYEQYF.

The J gene is TRBJ1-2, the V gene TRBV7-9; D may be TRBD1 (6 bases). This CDR3 comprises 15 residues. The V and J ends lost 4 bases and 4 bases respectively, with 16 bases between them. Germline V lookup: CDR1 SEHNR, CDR2 FQNEAQ (reference sequence). CDR3 in DNA: TGTGCCAGCAGCTCCCCAGGGGTTGCGAGCTATGGCTACACCTTC. It codes for CASSSPGVASYGYTF.

CDR3 in amino acids: CASSSDRVAYNSPLHF. In nucleotides, the CDR3 is TGTGCCAGCAGTTCGGACAGGGTCGCTTATAATTCACCCCTCCACTTT. The rearrangement uses TRBV6-5 and TRBJ1-6; 8 positions match TRBD1. Germline CDR1 MNHEY, CDR2 SVGAGI. With 4 bases clipped from V and 4 bases from J, the junction kept 6 bases outside the gene matches. The CDR3 is 16 residues long.

The rearrangement uses TRBV10-3 and TRBJ1-1; 7 nucleotides agree with TRBD1. The V segment lost 2 bases and the J segment 2 bases; nucleotides outside the gene matches: 14. This CDR3 contains 18 residues. Germline V lookup: CDR1 ENHRY, CDR2 SYGVKD. CDR3 nucleotides: TGTGCCATCAGTGAGGATGGACAGGTGCTGGATGTAAACACTGAAGCTTTCTTT. This gives the protein CAISEDGQVLDVNTEAFF.

This chain links TRBV6-5 with TRBJ2-5; weak D call: TRBD2 (5 bases). V lost 8 bases and J 5 bases, leaving 12 bases between the germline ends. Per the germline V gene, CDR1 is MNHEY and CDR2 is SVGAGI. This CDR3 spans 12 amino acids. DNA of the CDR3: TGTGCCAGCTCCAACGGGGATGAGACCCAGTACTTC. Amino acid sequence: CASSNGDETQYF.